The rows below give T cell receptor beta chains drawn from one sample of a study of OX40 agonist ivuxolimab in advanced cancers. The data were produced by immunoSEQ multiplex PCR, yet TCRdb's version contains in-frame clones alone and is incomplete. The sample has some 15,000 clones; 78% are singletons. The starting material was CD4+ or CD8+ T cells sorted from blood, obtained in a trial of the OX40 agonist ivuxolimab. The receptors come from an adult with an advanced solid tumor such as melanoma, head and neck, liver or kidney cancer. CDR3s include the opening cysteine and the closing phenylalanine or tryptophan. A D gene is named only where the DNA matches it firmly. For some rows the clone size is stated as once, few or many, or as a class when expanded; others skip it.

j_call: TRBJ2-6; v_call: TRBV27; d_call: -; clone_size: -; cdr3_aa: CASSRSEASLGPLNVLTF; cdr3_nt: TGTGCCAGCAGTAGGAGCGAGGCTTCTCTGGGGCCATTGAACGTCCTGACTTTC
j_call: TRBJ1-2; v_call: TRBV5-8; d_call: TRBD1; clone_size: -; cdr3_aa: CASSPGQGASGGYTF; cdr3_nt: TGTGCCAGCAGCCCCGGACAGGGGGCATCCGGTGGCTACACCTTC
j_call: TRBJ2-7; v_call: TRBV27; d_call: -; clone_size: -; cdr3_aa: CASSHRDNSYEQYF; cdr3_nt: TGTGCCAGCAGCCACCGGGACAACTCCTACGAGCAGTACTTC
j_call: TRBJ1-4; v_call: TRBV10-1; d_call: -; clone_size: medium-sized; cdr3_aa: CASSEPGLDEKLFF; cdr3_nt: TGCGCCAGCAGTGAGCCCGGCCTCGATGAAAAACTGTTTTTT
j_call: TRBJ2-2; v_call: TRBV7-9; d_call: TRBD2; clone_size: -; cdr3_aa: CASSAQTSGRANTGELFF; cdr3_nt: TGTGCCAGCAGCGCCCAGACTAGCGGGAGGGCAAACACCGGGGAGCTGTTTTTT
j_call: TRBJ2-3; v_call: TRBV9; d_call: -; clone_size: -; cdr3_aa: CASSVGGSSTDTQYF; cdr3_nt: TGTGCCAGCAGCGTAGGGGGGTCGAGCACAGATACGCAGTATTTT
j_call: TRBJ2-1; v_call: TRBV14; d_call: -; clone_size: -; cdr3_aa: CASSQDSDHYNEQFF; cdr3_nt: TGTGCCAGCAGCCAAGATTCGGACCACTACAATGAGCAGTTCTTC
j_call: TRBJ1-1; v_call: TRBV5-6; d_call: -; clone_size: -; cdr3_aa: CASSYTEQGTEAFF; cdr3_nt: TGTGCCAGCAGCTATACCGAGCAGGGGACTGAAGCTTTCTTT
j_call: TRBJ2-5; v_call: TRBV19; d_call: -; clone_size: -; cdr3_aa: CASSMGGGPQETQYF; cdr3_nt: TGTGCCAGTAGTATGGGAGGGGGACCCCAAGAGACCCAGTACTTC
j_call: TRBJ2-2; v_call: TRBV6-5; d_call: -; clone_size: -; cdr3_aa: CASSYVNTGELFF; cdr3_nt: TGTGCCAGCAGCTATGTAAACACCGGGGAGCTGTTTTTT
j_call: TRBJ2-3; v_call: TRBV5-8; d_call: -; clone_size: -; cdr3_aa: CASSFRWGLTDTQYF; cdr3_nt: TGTGCCAGCAGCTTCCGATGGGGTCTAACAGATACGCAGTATTTT
j_call: TRBJ2-7; v_call: TRBV27; d_call: -; clone_size: once; cdr3_aa: CASSFIGGTPTYEQYF; cdr3_nt: TGTGCCAGCAGCTTCATCGGCGGGACACCAACCTACGAGCAGTACTTC
j_call: TRBJ2-7; v_call: TRBV11-2; d_call: -; clone_size: -; cdr3_aa: CASSLNYEQYF; cdr3_nt: TGTGCCAGCAGCTTAAATTACGAGCAGTACTTC
j_call: TRBJ2-5; v_call: TRBV7-4; d_call: TRBD1; clone_size: once; cdr3_aa: CASSGQARETQYF; cdr3_nt: TGTGCCAGCAGCGGACAGGCGCGGGAGACCCAGTACTTC
j_call: TRBJ2-2; v_call: TRBV19; d_call: -; clone_size: -; cdr3_aa: CASLSPGEYTGELFF; cdr3_nt: TGTGCCAGCTTATCGCCAGGGGAGTACACCGGGGAGCTGTTTTTT
j_call: TRBJ1-2; v_call: TRBV6-5; d_call: -; clone_size: -; cdr3_aa: CASSVAGHPNYGYTF; cdr3_nt: TGTGCCAGCAGCGTAGCCGGACACCCGAACTATGGCTACACCTTC
j_call: TRBJ2-1; v_call: TRBV19; d_call: TRBD2; clone_size: -; cdr3_aa: CASSIDTSGRAYNEQFF; cdr3_nt: TGTGCCAGTAGTATCGATACTAGCGGGAGGGCCTACAATGAGCAGTTCTTC
j_call: TRBJ1-1; v_call: TRBV29-1; d_call: -; clone_size: medium-sized; cdr3_aa: CSVEASSNTEAFF; cdr3_nt: TGCAGCGTTGAGGCCTCTTCGAACACTGAAGCTTTCTTT
j_call: TRBJ2-5; v_call: TRBV7-9; d_call: TRBD2; clone_size: -; cdr3_aa: CASSLVSLAGQETQYF; cdr3_nt: TGTGCCAGCAGCTTAGTGAGCCTAGCGGGCCAAGAGACCCAGTACTTC
j_call: TRBJ2-3; v_call: TRBV4-1; d_call: TRBD2; clone_size: -; cdr3_aa: CASSQDPSGRTDTQYF; cdr3_nt: TGCGCCAGCAGCCAAGACCCGAGCGGGAGGACAGATACGCAGTATTTT
j_call: TRBJ1-1; v_call: TRBV7-3; d_call: -; clone_size: -; cdr3_aa: CASSLGWEGIMTEAFF; cdr3_nt: TGTGCCAGCAGCTTAGGCTGGGAGGGGATTATGACTGAAGCTTTCTTT
j_call: TRBJ1-4; v_call: TRBV29-1; d_call: -; clone_size: once; cdr3_aa: CSGLGYGKLFF; cdr3_nt: TGCAGCGGCTTGGGTTACGGGAAACTGTTTTTT
j_call: TRBJ1-1; v_call: TRBV19; d_call: -; clone_size: -; cdr3_aa: CASSSRQDLNTEAFF; cdr3_nt: TGTGCCAGTAGTTCCCGACAGGACTTGAACACTGAAGCTTTCTTT
j_call: TRBJ1-6; v_call: TRBV10-3; d_call: -; clone_size: few; cdr3_aa: CAIALGQPDNSPLHF; cdr3_nt: TGTGCCATCGCACTAGGGCAACCGGATAATTCACCCCTCCACTTT
j_call: TRBJ2-3; v_call: TRBV5-1; d_call: -; clone_size: -; cdr3_aa: CASSWPGQLTDTQYF; cdr3_nt: TGCGCCAGCAGCTGGCCGGGACAACTCACAGATACGCAGTATTTT
j_call: TRBJ2-1; v_call: TRBV7-9; d_call: -; clone_size: -; cdr3_aa: CATGPDESSYNEQFF; cdr3_nt: TGTGCCACCGGACCGGACGAGAGCTCCTACAATGAGCAGTTCTTC
j_call: TRBJ2-5; v_call: TRBV28; d_call: -; clone_size: -; cdr3_aa: CASTLSGGANQETQYF; cdr3_nt: TGTGCCAGCACCTTGAGTGGGGGCGCGAACCAAGAGACCCAGTACTTC